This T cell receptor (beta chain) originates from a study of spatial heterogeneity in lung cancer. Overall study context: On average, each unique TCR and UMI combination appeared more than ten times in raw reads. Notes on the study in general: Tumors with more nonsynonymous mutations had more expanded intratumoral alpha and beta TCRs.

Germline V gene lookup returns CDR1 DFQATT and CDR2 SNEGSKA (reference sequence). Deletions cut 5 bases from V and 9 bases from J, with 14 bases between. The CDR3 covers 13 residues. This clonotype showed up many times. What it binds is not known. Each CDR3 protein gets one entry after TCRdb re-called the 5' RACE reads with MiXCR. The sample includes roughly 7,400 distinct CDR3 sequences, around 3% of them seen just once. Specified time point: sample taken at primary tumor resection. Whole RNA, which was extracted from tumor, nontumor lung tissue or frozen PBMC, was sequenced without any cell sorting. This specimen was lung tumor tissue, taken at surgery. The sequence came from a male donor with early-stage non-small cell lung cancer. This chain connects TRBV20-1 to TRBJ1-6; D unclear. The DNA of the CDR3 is TGCAGTGCTCGCAGGTCGGAGGGTTCACCCCTCCACTTT. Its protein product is CSARRSEGSPLHF.